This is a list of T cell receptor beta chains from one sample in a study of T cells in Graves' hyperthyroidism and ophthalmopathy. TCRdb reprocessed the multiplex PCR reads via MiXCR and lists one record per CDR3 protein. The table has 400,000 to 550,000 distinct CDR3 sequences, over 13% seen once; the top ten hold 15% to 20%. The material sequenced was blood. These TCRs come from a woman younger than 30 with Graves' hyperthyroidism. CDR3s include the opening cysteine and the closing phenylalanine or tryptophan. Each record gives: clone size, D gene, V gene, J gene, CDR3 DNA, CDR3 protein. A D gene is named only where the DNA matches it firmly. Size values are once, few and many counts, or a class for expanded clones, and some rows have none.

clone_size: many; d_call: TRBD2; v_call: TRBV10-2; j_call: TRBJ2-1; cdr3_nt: TGCGCCAGCAGACGGACTAGCGGAGGATCCAGCTCCTACAATGAGCAGTTCTTC; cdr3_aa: CASRRTSGGSSSYNEQFF
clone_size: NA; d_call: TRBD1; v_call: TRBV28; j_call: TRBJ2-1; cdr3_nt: TGTGCCAGCAGCCCTGGGACAGGATCGTCCTACAATGAGCAGTTCTTC; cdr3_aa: CASSPGTGSSYNEQFF
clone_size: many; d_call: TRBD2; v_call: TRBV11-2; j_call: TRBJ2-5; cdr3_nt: TGTGCCAGCAGCTACGGACTAGCGGGAGCGAACCAAGAGACCCAGTACTTC; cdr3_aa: CASSYGLAGANQETQYF
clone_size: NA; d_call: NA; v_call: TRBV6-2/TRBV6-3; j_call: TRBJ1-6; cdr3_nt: TGTGCCAGCAGTTACTCGATGTCACCTCCTCCGTATAATTCACCCCTCCACTTT; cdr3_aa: CASSYSMSPPPYNSPLHF
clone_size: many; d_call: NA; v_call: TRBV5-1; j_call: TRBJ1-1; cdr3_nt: TGCGCCAGCAGCTTGGCGGTCAGGAACACTGAAGCTTTCTTT; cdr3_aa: CASSLAVRNTEAFF
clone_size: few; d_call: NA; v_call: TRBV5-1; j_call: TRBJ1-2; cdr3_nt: TGCGCCAGCAGCTTGGAGAGGGTATCCCATGGCTACACCTTC; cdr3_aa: CASSLERVSHGYTF
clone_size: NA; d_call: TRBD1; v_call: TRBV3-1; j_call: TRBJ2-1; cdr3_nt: TGTGCCAGCAGCCAAGAGGCGTGGACAGGACTTTACAATGAGCAGTTCTTC; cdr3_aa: CASSQEAWTGLYNEQFF
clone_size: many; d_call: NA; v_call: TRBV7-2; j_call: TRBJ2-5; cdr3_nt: TGTGCCAGCAGCTTAGCGGCTCAGACCCAGTACTTC; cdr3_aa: CASSLAAQTQYF
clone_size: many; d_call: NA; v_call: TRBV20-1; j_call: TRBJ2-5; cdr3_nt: TGCAGTGCTAGAGGGAAGGCGGCAGGCCCCCCGACCCAGTACTTC; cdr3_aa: CSARGKAAGPPTQYF
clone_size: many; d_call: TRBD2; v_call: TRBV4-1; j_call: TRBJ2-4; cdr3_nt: TGCGCCAGCAGCCCCCTCCCACGGACTAGCGAAAACATTCAGTACTTC; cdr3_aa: CASSPLPRTSENIQYF
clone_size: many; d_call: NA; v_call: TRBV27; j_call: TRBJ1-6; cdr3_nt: TGTGCCAGCAGTTTATCCGGGGGTTCTTCCTATAATTCACCCCTCCACTTT; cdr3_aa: CASSLSGGSSYNSPLHF
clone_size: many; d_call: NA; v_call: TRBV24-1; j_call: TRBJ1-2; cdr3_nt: TGTGCCACCAGTGATTCAGGGTTGGGATTATATGGCTACACCTTC; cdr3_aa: CATSDSGLGLYGYTF
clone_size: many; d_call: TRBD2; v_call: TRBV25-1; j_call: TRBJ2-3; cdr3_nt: TGTGCCAGCAGTGCGCCCGGACTAGCGGGAGGTGGAGATACGCAGTATTTT; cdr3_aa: CASSAPGLAGGGDTQYF
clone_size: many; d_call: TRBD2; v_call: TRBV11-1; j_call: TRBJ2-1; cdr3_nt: TGTGCCAGCAGCAGACTAGCGGGCCGAGAGAATGAGCAGTTCTTC; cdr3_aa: CASSRLAGRENEQFF
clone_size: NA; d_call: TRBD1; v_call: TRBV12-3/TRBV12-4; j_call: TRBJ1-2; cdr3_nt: TGTGCCAACAGTTCGACAGGGGCTGGGGATGGCTACACCTTC; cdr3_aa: CANSSTGAGDGYTF
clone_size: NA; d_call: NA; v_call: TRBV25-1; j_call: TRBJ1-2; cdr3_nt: TGTGCCAGCAGTGAAGCCTCGACAGGCATCCTCTATGGCTACACCTTC; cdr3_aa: CASSEASTGILYGYTF
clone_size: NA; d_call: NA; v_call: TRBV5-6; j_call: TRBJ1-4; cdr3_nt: TGTGCCAGCAGGCGCTACGGTGCAACTAATGAAAAACTGTTTTTT; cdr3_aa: CASRRYGATNEKLFF
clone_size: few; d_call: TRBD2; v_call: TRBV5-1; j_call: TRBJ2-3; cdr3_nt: TGCGCCAGCAGCTTGGCCGGGACTAGCGGTCATACGCAGTATTTT; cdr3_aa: CASSLAGTSGHTQYF
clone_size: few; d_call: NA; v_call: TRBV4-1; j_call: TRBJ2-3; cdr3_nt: TGCGCCAGCAGCCGACGTGGGAATACGCAGTATTTT; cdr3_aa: CASSRRGNTQYF
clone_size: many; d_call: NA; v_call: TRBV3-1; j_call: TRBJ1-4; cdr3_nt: TGTGCCAGCAGCCAAGTTACTCTTAATGAAAAACTGTTTTTT; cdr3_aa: CASSQVTLNEKLFF
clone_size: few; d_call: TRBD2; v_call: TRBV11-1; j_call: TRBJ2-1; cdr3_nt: TGTGCCAGCAGCTTGTCTAGCGGGCAACCATACAATGAGCAGTTCTTC; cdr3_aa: CASSLSSGQPYNEQFF
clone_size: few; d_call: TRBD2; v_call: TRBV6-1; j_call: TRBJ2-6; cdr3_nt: TGTGCCAGCAGCAAGGGACTAGCGGGAGGGGTGGTGAGGGCCAACGTCCTGACTTTC; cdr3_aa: CASSKGLAGGVVRANVLTF
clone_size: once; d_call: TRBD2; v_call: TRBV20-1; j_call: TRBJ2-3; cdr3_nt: TGCAGTGTCCCGTGGGGAGGCGGGAGGACACATACGCAGTATTTT; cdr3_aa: CSVPWGGGRTHTQYF
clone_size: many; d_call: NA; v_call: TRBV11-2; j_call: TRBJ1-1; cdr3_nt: TGTGCCAGCAGCTTAGGCTTCGGCCTAATGAACACTGAAGCTTTCTTT; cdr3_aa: CASSLGFGLMNTEAFF
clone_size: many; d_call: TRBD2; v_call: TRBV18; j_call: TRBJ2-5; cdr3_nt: TGTGCCAGCTCACCACCGGGACTACTCCAAGAGACCCAGTACTTC; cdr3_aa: CASSPPGLLQETQYF
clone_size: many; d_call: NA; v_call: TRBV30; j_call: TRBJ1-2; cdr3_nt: TGTGCCTGGAGTCCTAGGAATAACTATGGCTACACCTTC; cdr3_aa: CAWSPRNNYGYTF
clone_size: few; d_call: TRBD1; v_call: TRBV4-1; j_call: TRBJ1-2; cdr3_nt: TGCGCCAGCAGCCAAGGGGACAGGGCCTATGGCTACACCTTC; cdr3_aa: CASSQGDRAYGYTF
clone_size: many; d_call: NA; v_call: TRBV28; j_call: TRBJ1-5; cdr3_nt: TGTGCCAGCAGTTTGACAGGATCCTTGCCCCAGCATTTT; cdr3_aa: CASSLTGSLPQHF
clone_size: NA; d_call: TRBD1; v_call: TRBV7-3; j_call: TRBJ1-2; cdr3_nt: TGTGCCAGCAGCCCTTCCGGGACAGGTTTCGGGGAGGATGGCTACACCTTC; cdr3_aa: CASSPSGTGFGEDGYTF
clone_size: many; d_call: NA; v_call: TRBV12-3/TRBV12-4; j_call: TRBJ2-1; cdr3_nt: TGTGCCAGCAGTCTAGGCTCCCAGGGGCAGTTCTTC; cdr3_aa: CASSLGSQGQFF
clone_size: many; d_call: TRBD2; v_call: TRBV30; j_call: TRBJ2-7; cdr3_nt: TGTGCCTGGAGTGTAAAAGCGGGAGTAGGGTACGAGCAGTACTTC; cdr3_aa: CAWSVKAGVGYEQYF
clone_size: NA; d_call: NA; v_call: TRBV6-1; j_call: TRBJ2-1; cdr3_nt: TGTGCCAGCAGTGAAGTACGACATCCTTACAATGAGCAGTTCTTC; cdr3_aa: CASSEVRHPYNEQFF
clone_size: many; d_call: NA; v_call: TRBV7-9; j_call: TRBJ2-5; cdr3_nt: TGTGCCATGGAGGGGGCAGAGACCCAGTACTTC; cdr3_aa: CAMEGAETQYF
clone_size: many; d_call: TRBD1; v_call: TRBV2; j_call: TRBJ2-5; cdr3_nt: TGTGCCAGCAGGACGACAGGGCCTGGGACCCAGTACTTC; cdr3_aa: CASRTTGPGTQYF
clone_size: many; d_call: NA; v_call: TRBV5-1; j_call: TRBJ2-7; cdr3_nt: TGCGCCAGCAGCTTGTACGGGCCAGGGGACGAGCAGTACTTC; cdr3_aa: CASSLYGPGDEQYF
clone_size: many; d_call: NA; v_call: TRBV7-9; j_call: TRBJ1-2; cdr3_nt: TGTGCCAGCAGCTTAGAGCAGGGGCGTCTGGGCGGCTACACCTTC; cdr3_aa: CASSLEQGRLGGYTF
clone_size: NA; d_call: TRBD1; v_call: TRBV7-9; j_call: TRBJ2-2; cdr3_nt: TGTGCCAGCAGATCGACAGGGGTGAACACCGGGGAGCTGTTTTTT; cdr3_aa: CASRSTGVNTGELFF
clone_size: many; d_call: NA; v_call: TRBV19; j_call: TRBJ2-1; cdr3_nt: TGTGCCAGTACCGAACTTGGGGACTACAATGAGCAGTTCTTC; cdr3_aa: CASTELGDYNEQFF
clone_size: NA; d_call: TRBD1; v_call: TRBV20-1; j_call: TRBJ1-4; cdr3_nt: TGCAGTGCTAGAGAATACAGGGGAACTAATGAAAAACTGTTTTTT; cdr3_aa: CSAREYRGTNEKLFF
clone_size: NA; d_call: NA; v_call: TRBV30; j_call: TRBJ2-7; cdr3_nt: TGTGCCTGGAGGCCTTCTTCCTACGAGCAGTACTTC; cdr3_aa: CAWRPSSYEQYF
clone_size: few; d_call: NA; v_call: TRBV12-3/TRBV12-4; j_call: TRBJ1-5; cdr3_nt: TGTGCCAGCAGTTTCGGGGCAGGGCGCGGTCAGCCCCAGCATTTT; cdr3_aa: CASSFGAGRGQPQHF
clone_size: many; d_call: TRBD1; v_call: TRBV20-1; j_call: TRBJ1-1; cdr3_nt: TGCAGTGCCGGGACAGGGGGAGCTGAAGCTTTCTTT; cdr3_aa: CSAGTGGAEAFF
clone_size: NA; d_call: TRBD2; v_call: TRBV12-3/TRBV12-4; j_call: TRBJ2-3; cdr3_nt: TGTGCCAGCAGGCAGGGGGTGGGACTAGCGACTGATACGCAGTATTTT; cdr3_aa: CASRQGVGLATDTQYF
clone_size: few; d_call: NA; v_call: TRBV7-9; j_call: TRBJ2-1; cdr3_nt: TGTGCCAGCAGCTTAGCGGACAGATACAATGAGCAGTTCTTC; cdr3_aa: CASSLADRYNEQFF
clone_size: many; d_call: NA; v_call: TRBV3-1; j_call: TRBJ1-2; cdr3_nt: TGTGCCAGCAGCCAAGATCTCGACGGGCTCGGTGGCTACACCTTC; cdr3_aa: CASSQDLDGLGGYTF